The clone carrying this T cell receptor beta chain was counted a few times. The antigen is unknown. Trimming took 4 bases from V and 5 from J; bases not matched to a gene: 4. This CDR3 is 15 amino acids long. This specimen belongs to a study of regulatory T cells in long-lasting Graves disease. About the study: More than 5 years of antithyroid drugs with positive TSH receptor antibodies defined persistent Graves' disease.

Time point described: persistent/refractory GD, antithyroid drugs over 5 years with positive TRAb. PBMC-derived RNA was used for the TCR library. Combining iRepertoire HTBI primers with Arm-PCR of CDR3 regions, the authors built TCR beta libraries. MiXCR was run by TCRdb on the multiplex PCR reads, yielding one entry per CDR3 protein. Of 350,000 to 450,000 distinct CDR3 sequences in the sample, roughly 23% were seen once. Study observations and caveats: Repertoires from persistent disease leaned toward TRBV28, TRBJ1-2 and TRBJ2-5. Persistent Graves' patients showed reduced TCR diversity versus newly diagnosed patients. Because few samples were included, accuracy may have been lower.

The receptor comes from a woman aged 40 to 50 with Graves disease. The chain links TRBV12-3 or TRBV12-4 to TRBJ2-7; 14 nucleotides align to TRBD2. The specimen comprised peripheral blood mononuclear cells (PBMCs), sampled when the disease was refractory, from a patient treated with antithyroid drugs. CDR3 residues: CASSSGTSGSHEQYF. CDR3 in DNA: TGTGCCAGCAGTTCCGGGACTAGCGGGAGCCACGAGCAGTACTTC.